This passage covers 20 T cell receptor beta chains from one sample sequenced in a study of blood T cell repertoires in COVID-19. The table came from immunoSEQ multiplex PCR; TCRdb's copy has only in-frame clones and leaves some out. There are approximately 450,000 clones in the sample; around nine tenths occur only once, and 4% to 4.5% lies in the top ten. Material for sequencing was peripheral blood. The receptor set was obtained from a woman aged 30 to 39 with acute or convalescent COVID-19.

Only one count was recorded for this clone. The V and J genes are TRBV19 and TRBJ1-5; no reliable D call. Trimming took off 1 base at V and 2 bases at J, with 12 bases between the two ends. The CDR3 totals 16 residues. Germline loops: CDR1 LNHDA, CDR2 SQIVND (reference sequence). The CDR3, as DNA: TGTGCCAGTAGTATAGGAACCAACCTAGGCAATCAGCCCCAGCATTTT. It translates to CASSIGTNLGNQPQHF.

The CDR3 DNA reads as TGTGCCAGCAGCCAAGAAAGCACTAGCGGGGAGGAGACCCAGTACTTC. Protein sequence: CASSQESTSGEETQYF. V usage is TRBV3-1 (or the pseudogene TRBV3-2) and J usage is TRBJ2-5; 10 nucleotides match TRBD2. The CDR3 has 16 amino acids. The ends lost 0 bases at V and 5 bases at J; junction bases unmatched: 6. Germline values: CDR1 LGHDT, CDR2 YNNKEL (reference sequence).

This sequence joins TRBV15 and TRBJ1-5, with 9 bases identical to TRBD1. J gave up 5 bases and V 8 bases, and 7 bases lay outside the gene matches. Germline CDR1 LNHNV, CDR2 YYDKDF (reference sequence). This CDR3 has 14 residues. The CDR3 loop reads CATEKGQGYQPQHF. CDR3 DNA sequence: TGTGCCACCGAGAAGGGACAGGGATATCAGCCCCAGCATTTT.

J is TRBJ1-3 and V is TRBV21-1; the table's D call, TRBD1, was not checked against the DNA. TRBV21-1 counts as a pseudogene. This CDR3 is 17 amino acids long. The CDR3 coding sequence is TGTGCCAGCAGCAAATTGGGGACAGTTTGCTCTGGAAACACCATATATTTT. This gives the protein CASSKLGTVCSGNTIYF.

This rearrangement joins TRBV28 to TRBJ2-7, with 7 bases fitting TRBD1. This CDR3 contains 13 residues. Germline CDR1 reads MDHEN; CDR2 reads SYDVKM. V lost 3 bases, J lost 6 bases, and 5 bases stayed unmatched. Here the CDR3 DNA reads TGTGCCAGCAGTTTTAGACCAGGGGGCGAGCAGTACTTC. It yields the protein CASSFRPGGEQYF. Filled out from reference TRBV28 and TRBJ2-7, the complete variable domain reads DVKVTQSSRYLVKRTGEKVFLECVQDMDHENMFWYRQDPGLGLRLIYFSYDVKMKEKGDIPEGYSVSREKKERFSLILESASTNQTSMYLCASSFRPGGEQYFGPGTRLTVT.

The rearrangement links TRBV7-9 to TRBJ1-1; D may be TRBD1 (5 bases). The V end lost 5 bases, the J end lost 1 base, and 11 bases lay between the germline ends. Germline CDR1 and CDR2: SEHNR and FQNEAQ (reference sequence). The CDR3 runs 14 residues. DNA of the CDR3: TGTGCCAGCAGCGCCTACAGGAGGAACACTGAAGCTTTCTTT. Amino acids: CASSAYRRNTEAFF.

The CDR3: CASSLAVRSLYGYTF. The CDR3 DNA is TGTGCCAGCAGCTTAGCGGTCAGGTCGCTCTATGGCTACACCTTC. The V call is TRBV7-2, the J call TRBJ1-2, with D uncertain. In germline, CDR1 is SGHTA, CDR2 FQGNSA. V lost 0 bases, J lost 4 bases, and 12 bases lay in between. The CDR3 extends over 15 amino acids.

This clone has just one count. The V gene is TRBV10-1, the J gene TRBJ2-5; 8 bases are shared with TRBD2. The CDR3 loop spans 16 amino acids. CDR1 is WNHNN and CDR2 is SYGVQD in the germline V gene (reference sequence). The trim removed 1 base at V and 1 base at J, leaving 5 bases unmatched. The CDR3 bases are TGCGCCAGCAGTGAGTTCGGGAGGGCGCCCCAAGAGACCCAGTACTTC. Amino acids: CASSEFGRAPQETQYF.

The rearrangement links TRBV2 to TRBJ1-3; D not certain. CDR3 length: 13 residues. From germline, CDR1 is SNHLY and CDR2 FYNNEI. Trimming removed 7 bases from V and 0 bases from J, with 7 bases in between. DNA of the CDR3: TGTGCCAGCACGAGGAACTCTGGAAACACCATATATTTT. Amino acids: CASTRNSGNTIYF.

Notes on this clone: Different DNA sequences within this sample yield the same CDR3. The rearrangement uses TRBV7-3 and TRBJ2-7; a weak D match, TRBD1 (6 bases). There are 14 residues in the CDR3. Trimming pared 5 bases from V and 4 bases from J, leaving 15 bases between. Germline lookup yields CDR1 SGHTA and CDR2 FQGTGA. Here the CDR3 reads CASSLRPGAYEQYF. DNA of the CDR3: TGTGCCAGCAGCCTACGGCCAGGGGCGTACGAGCAGTACTTC. The whole variable domain, remainder taken from reference TRBV7-3 and TRBJ2-7, is GAGVSQTPSNKVTEKGKYVELRCDPISGHTALYWYRQSLGQGPEFLIYFQGTGAADDSGLPNDRFFAVRPEGSVSTLKIQRTERGDSAVYLCASSLRPGAYEQYFGPGTRLTVT.

V usage is TRBV11-2 and J usage is TRBJ1-3, with D possibly TRBD1 on 5 matching bases. CDR3 length: 16 residues. The germline V and J ends were trimmed by 5 bases and 0 bases, with 14 bases remaining between them. From germline, CDR1 is SGHAT and CDR2 FQNNGV. CDR3 residues: CASSPTDYFSGNTIYF. For the CDR3, the DNA is TGTGCCAGCAGCCCGACAGATTATTTCTCTGGAAACACCATATATTTT.

Only one count was recorded for this clone. This chain joins TRBV4-1 and TRBJ1-1; D ambiguous. Deletions cut 7 bases from V and 1 base from J, with 16 bases between. Germline V lookup: CDR1 MGHRA, CDR2 YSYEKL. This CDR3 has 15 amino acids. CDR3: CASMSLGTGNTEAFF. In nucleotides, the CDR3 is TGCGCCAGCATGAGTTTAGGAACGGGGAACACTGAAGCTTTCTTT.

The chain has TRBV6-5 and TRBJ2-7, with 8 positions matching TRBD1. Trimming removed 7 bases from V and 3 bases from J; junction bases left unmatched: 11. CDR3 size: 15 residues. CDR1 and CDR2 (germline): MNHEY, SVGAGI. CDR3 residues: CASIPSPGTGYEQYF. DNA of the CDR3: TGTGCCAGCATCCCCAGCCCTGGGACAGGCTACGAGCAGTACTTC.

This clone was picked up a small number of times. The chain employs TRBV7-9 and TRBJ2-5, with 8 bases identical to TRBD1. The germline gives CDR1 SEHNR, CDR2 FQNEAQ (reference sequence). The length of the CDR3 is 18 residues. With 1 base clipped from V and 1 base from J, the junction kept 11 bases outside the gene matches. In DNA, the CDR3 is TGTGCCAGCAGCTTAGGGACAGGGTTTTTAGGGACCCAAGAGACCCAGTACTTC. Its protein is CASSLGTGFLGTQETQYF.

V usage is TRBV3-1 (or the pseudogene TRBV3-2) and J usage is TRBJ1-2; D might be TRBD1 (6 bases). CDR3 length: 14 residues. Germline CDR1 reads LGHDT; CDR2 reads YNNKEL (reference sequence). Trimming left V 1 base short and J 4 bases short, with 10 bases between. The DNA for the CDR3 is TGTGCCAGCAGCCAAGTCGCCAGGGGCTATGGCTACACCTTC. It is translated as CASSQVARGYGYTF.

V and J are TRBV7-9 and TRBJ2-1; D call uncertain. CDR1 is SEHNR, CDR2 FQNEAQ, per germline (reference sequence). The CDR3 length is 17 residues. V was cut by 3 bases and J by 6 bases, with 21 bases left in between. CDR3 protein: CASSFMLSSAVANEQFF. DNA for the CDR3: TGTGCCAGCAGCTTCATGTTATCGAGCGCGGTCGCCAATGAGCAGTTCTTC.

This CDR3 is CASSDGQFRAETQYF. The DNA of the CDR3 is TGTGCCAGCAGTGACGGACAGTTCCGCGCAGAGACCCAGTACTTC. The chain links TRBV6-1 to TRBJ2-5; weak D call: TRBD1 (6 bases). The CDR3 is 15 amino acids. Germline CDR1 is MNHNS and CDR2 is SASEGT. Trimming took 3 bases from V and 4 from J, leaving 15 bases between them.

The chain couples TRBV6-5 to TRBJ2-1, with a weak D call TRBD2 (6 bases). Germline-derived CDR1 and CDR2 are MNHEY and SVGAGI. Between the trimmed V and J ends, which lost 7 bases and 9 bases, there was a span of 16 bases. The CDR3 contains 13 residues. The CDR3 region has the DNA TGTGCCAGCACCCCGGGAGCTGGACTTGAGCAGTTCTTC. Protein sequence: CASTPGAGLEQFF.

The V gene is TRBV15, the J gene TRBJ1-5; unclear D gene. Looked up from germline, CDR1 is LNHNV and CDR2 is YYDKDF (reference sequence). CDR3 length: 13 residues. Trimming removed 3 bases at V and 5 bases at J, with 8 bases between. CDR3: CATSRDSYQPQHF. The CDR3 nucleotides read TGTGCCACCAGCAGGGACTCTTATCAGCCCCAGCATTTT.

This clone was recorded only once. The rearrangement joins TRBV2 to TRBJ1-1, with unresolved D. Trimming left V 6 bases short and J 3 bases short, with 17 bases between. Germline V gives CDR1 SNHLY, CDR2 FYNNEI. The CDR3 runs 15 residues. The CDR3 here is CASRTSMGGYTEAFF. In nucleotides, the CDR3 is TGTGCCAGCAGGACATCAATGGGCGGGTACACTGAAGCTTTCTTT. Drawing the rest from reference TRBV2 and TRBJ1-1, the complete variable domain is EPEVTQTPSHQVTQMGQEVILRCVPISNHLYFYWYRQILGQKVEFLVSFYNNEISEKSEIFDDQFSVERPDGSNFTLKIRSTKLEDSAMYFCASRTSMGGYTEAFFGQGTRLTVV.